A selection of T cell receptor beta chains follows, all from one sample in a study of blood T cell repertoires in COVID-19. Repertoires were generated with immunoSEQ multiplex PCR, while TCRdb's copy carries only in-frame clones and drops some. The table records around 140,000 clones, about 70% of them present only once. The sequencing sample was made of peripheral blood. The receptors shown here come from a woman aged 70-85 years with acute or convalescent COVID-19. Each CDR3 is given with its conserved first and last residue. D genes are given only for firm matches. A clone size is listed for some rows: how often the clone was seen (once, few, many), or a class if it is expanded.

NA	TRBV7-7	NA	13	TRBJ2-3	CASSSQGLGTQYF	TGTGCTAGCAGTTCACAGGGATTGGGAACGCAGTATTTT
NA	TRBV9	NA	14	TRBJ2-7	CASSVGDSSYEQYF	TGTGCCAGCAGCGTAGGTGACAGCTCCTACGAGCAGTACTTC
few	TRBV7-9	TRBD2	14	TRBJ2-3	CASSPGTSGDTQYF	TGTGCCAGCAGCCCGGGGACTAGCGGAGATACGCAGTATTTT
once	TRBV5-6	TRBD1	15	TRBJ2-7	CASSMGQGGAYEQYF	TGTGCCAGCAGCATGGGACAGGGGGGCGCCTACGAGCAGTACTTC
NA	TRBV4-1	TRBD2	16	TRBJ2-3	CASSQVLAGSTDTQYF	TGCGCCAGCAGCCAAGTACTAGCGGGTAGCACAGATACGCAGTATTTT
NA	TRBV18	NA	19	TRBJ2-6	CASSPPPGVNSSGANVLTF	TGTGCCAGCTCACCACCTCCGGGGGTTAATTCCTCTGGGGCCAACGTCCTGACTTTC
NA	TRBV12-3/TRBV12-4	TRBD2	13	TRBJ2-1	CAIRDYRNNEQFF	TGTGCCATCAGGGACTACCGAAACAATGAGCAGTTCTTC
NA	TRBV7-2	TRBD2	16	TRBJ2-3	CASSPVAGGRGDTQYF	TGTGCCAGCAGCCCCGTAGCGGGGGGGCGGGGCGATACGCAGTATTTT
NA	TRBV30	NA	13	TRBJ1-5	CAWSPGFGQPQHF	TGTGCCTGGAGTCCGGGGTTCGGTCAGCCCCAGCATTTT
NA	TRBV28	NA	14	TRBJ1-2	CASRVGTSGGGYTF	TGTGCCAGCAGGGTAGGGACTTCCGGAGGCGGCTACACCTTC
once	TRBV4-3	NA	15	TRBJ1-2	CASSWSTDPYYGYTF	TGCGCCAGCAGCTGGTCGACAGATCCTTACTATGGCTACACCTTC
NA	TRBV9	TRBD1	13	TRBJ1-1	CASSVGDRAEAFF	TGTGCCAGCAGCGTAGGCGACAGGGCTGAAGCTTTCTTT
NA	TRBV6-2/TRBV6-3	TRBD2	17	TRBJ2-3	CASSLAGLHASTDTQYF	TGTGCCAGCAGCCTAGCGGGGCTACACGCTAGCACAGATACGCAGTATTTT
NA	TRBV19	NA	14	TRBJ1-5	CASTDPPPGQPQHF	TGTGCCAGTACCGACCCCCCCCCGGGTCAGCCCCAGCATTTT
NA	TRBV7-7	NA	15	TRBJ2-5	CASSLAGGLQETQYF	TGTGCCAGCAGCTTAGCGGGTGGGCTGCAAGAGACCCAGTACTTC
few	TRBV5-1	TRBD1	12	TRBJ1-2	CASSPDRDGYTF	TGCGCCAGCAGCCCCGACAGGGACGGCTACACCTTC
once	TRBV18	NA	13	TRBJ2-7	CASSPASSYEQYF	TGTGCCAGCTCACCGGCCAGTTCCTACGAGCAGTACTTC
NA	TRBV27	NA	13	TRBJ2-5	CASSFGQFETQYF	TGTGCCAGCAGTTTTGGACAGTTCGAGACCCAGTACTTC
NA	TRBV12-3/TRBV12-4	TRBD1	13	TRBJ2-1	CASTMHTGDEQFF	TGTGCCAGCACTATGCATACAGGGGATGAGCAGTTCTTC
NA	TRBV5-1	NA	15	TRBJ1-5	CASSLQGGHNQPQHF	TGCGCCAGCAGCTTACAAGGGGGACACAATCAGCCCCAGCATTTT
once	TRBV10-3	TRBD1	15	TRBJ2-5	CAISDETGSQETQYF	TGTGCCATCAGTGACGAGACAGGGTCGCAAGAGACCCAGTACTTC
NA	TRBV19	TRBD2	15	TRBJ2-5	CASSRDSGGGETQYF	TGTGCCAGTAGTAGAGATAGCGGGGGCGGGGAGACCCAGTACTTC
few	TRBV15	TRBD1	14	TRBJ2-7	CATSVDRGPNEQYF	TGTGCCACCAGCGTCGACAGGGGGCCCAACGAGCAGTACTTC
NA	TRBV19	TRBD2	16	TRBJ2-5	CASSIVRGGAQETQYF	TGTGCCAGTAGTATAGTTCGGGGGGGGGCCCAAGAGACCCAGTACTTC
NA	TRBV3-1/TRBV3-2	TRBD1	15	TRBJ2-1	CASSEGTGEYNEQFF	TGTGCCAGCAGCGAAGGGACAGGGGAATACAATGAGCAGTTCTTC
NA	TRBV19	NA	13	TRBJ2-7	CASSIGKSYEQYF	TGTGCCAGTAGTATAGGTAAATCCTACGAGCAGTACTTC
few	TRBV14	TRBD1	16	TRBJ1-2	CASSQAGTGGGYGYTF	TGTGCCAGCAGCCAAGCCGGGACAGGGGGCGGCTATGGCTACACCTTC
NA	TRBV6-2/TRBV6-3	TRBD1	16	TRBJ1-2	CASSWSTGLGRKGYTF	TGTGCCAGCAGTTGGTCGACAGGGTTGGGAAGAAAAGGCTACACCTTC
few	TRBV6-2/TRBV6-3	NA	14	TRBJ2-7	CASSYEAERGEQYF	TGTGCCAGCAGTTATGAGGCAGAACGGGGTGAGCAGTACTTC